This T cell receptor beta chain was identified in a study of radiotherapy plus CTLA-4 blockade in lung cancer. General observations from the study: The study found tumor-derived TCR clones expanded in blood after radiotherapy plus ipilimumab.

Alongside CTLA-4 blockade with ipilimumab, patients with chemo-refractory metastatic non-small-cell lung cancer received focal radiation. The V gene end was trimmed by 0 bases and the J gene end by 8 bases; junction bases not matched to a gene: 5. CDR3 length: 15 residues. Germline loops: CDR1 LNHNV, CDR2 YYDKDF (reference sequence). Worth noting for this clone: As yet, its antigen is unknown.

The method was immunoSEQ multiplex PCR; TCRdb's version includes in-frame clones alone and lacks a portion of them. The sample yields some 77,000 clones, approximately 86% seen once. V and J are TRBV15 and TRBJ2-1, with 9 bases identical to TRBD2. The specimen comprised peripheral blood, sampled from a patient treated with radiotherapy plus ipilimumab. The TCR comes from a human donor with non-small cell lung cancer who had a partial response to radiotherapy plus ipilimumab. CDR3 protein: CATSRDGGRVDEQFF. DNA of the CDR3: TGTGCCACCAGCAGAGATGGCGGGAGGGTCGATGAGCAGTTCTTC.